These 15 T cell receptor beta chains were all obtained from the same sample, sequenced in a study of T cells in Graves' hyperthyroidism and ophthalmopathy. The investigators amplified TCR beta CDR3 regions from RNA transcripts. The HTBI primer set drove a first-round RT-PCR of the TCR CDR3. TCRdb itself ran the multiplex PCR reads through MiXCR, one entry per CDR3 protein. The sample lists around 340,000 distinct CDR3 sequences, around a sixth occurring once. The sample comprised blood. Source of these receptors: a man aged 25-40 years with Graves' hyperthyroidism.

In its sample, this clonotype was seen many times. The chain couples TRBV20-1 to TRBJ1-2; 7 bases line up with TRBD1. Germline-derived CDR1 and CDR2 are DFQATT and SNEGSKA (reference sequence). With V trimmed by 5 bases and J by 5 bases, 5 bases remained unmatched. CDR3 length: 12 amino acids. The CDR3 DNA reads TGCAGTGCTGCCAGGGGGATGTATGGCTACACCTTC. Protein sequence: CSAARGMYGYTF.

This clonotype was recorded only once. This chain joins TRBV24-1 and TRBJ2-1; tentatively, D is TRBD1 (5 bases). CDR1 is KGHDR and CDR2 is SFDVKD in the germline V gene. CDR3 length: 17 residues. The germline V and J ends were trimmed by 1 base and 0 bases, with 12 bases remaining between them. CDR3 in DNA: TGTGCCACCAGTGATTTTCAGGGTACGGGCTCCTACAATGAGCAGTTCTTC. It specifies CATSDFQGTGSYNEQFF.

The rearrangement uses TRBV20-1 and TRBJ2-5, with a possible D match to TRBD1 (5 bases). This CDR3 is built from 13 residues. Per germline, CDR1 DFQATT and CDR2 SNEGSKA (reference sequence). With 1 base removed from V and 5 bases from J, the gap between germline ends came to 11 bases. The CDR3 region has the DNA TGCAGTGCTAGAGCCGACAGAAGTGAGACCCAGTACTTC. Translation: CSARADRSETQYF.

This clonotype has a handful of counts. This chain uses TRBV6-1 with TRBJ2-1; TRBD1 is a possible D gene (6 bases). Deletions cut 11 bases from V and 4 bases from J, with 12 bases between. CDR3 length: 12 residues. The germline V gene encodes CDR1 MNHNS and CDR2 SASEGT. The CDR3 spells CAGQTQYNEQFF. In DNA, the CDR3 is TGTGCCGGACAGACACAGTACAATGAGCAGTTCTTC.

In DNA, the CDR3 is TGTGCCAGCAGCCAAGGGGAATACACTGAAGCTTTCTTT. Its translation is CASSQGEYTEAFF. The chain links TRBV3-1 to TRBJ1-1; D not resolved. The length of the CDR3 is 13 residues. Trimming cost V 1 base and J 3 bases, with 6 bases left between them. Germline values: CDR1 LGHDT, CDR2 YNNKEL (reference sequence). Complete variable domain (other parts from reference TRBV3-1 and TRBJ1-1): DTAVSQTPKYLVTQMGNDKSIKCEQNLGHDTMYWYKQDSKKFLKIMFSYNNKELIINETVPNRFSPKSPDKAHLNLHINSLELGDSAVYFCASSQGEYTEAFFGQGTRLTVV.

The rearrangement links TRBV2 to TRBJ1-5; 7 bases align to TRBD1. With V trimmed by 8 bases and J by 0 bases, 7 bases remained unmatched. CDR1 is SNHLY, CDR2 FYNNEI, per germline. The CDR3 contains 15 residues. CDR3 DNA: TGTGCCAGCGGACAGGAAATCTATAGCAATCAGCCCCAGCATTTT. It is translated as CASGQEIYSNQPQHF.

This clonotype occurred many times. The gene calls are TRBV28 and TRBJ2-5; 8 nucleotides agree with TRBD1. CDR1 is MDHEN, CDR2 SYDVKM, per germline. The CDR3 has 15 amino acids. Germline trimming cut 4 bases from V and 5 bases from J; bases unmatched to any gene: 9. In DNA form, the CDR3 reads TGTGCCAGCAGTTCAGGGGGCGTGGGTTGGGAGACCCAGTACTTC. Translated: CASSSGGVGWETQYF.

The CDR3 nucleotides are TGCAGTTCAAAATCAGGGTTTGCCACTGAAGCTTTCTTT. Translated, it gives CSSKSGFATEAFF. This sequence joins TRBV20-1 and TRBJ1-1; perhaps TRBD1 as D (5 bases). This CDR3 region has 13 residues. The germline V gene encodes CDR1 DFQATT and CDR2 SNEGSKA (reference sequence). Trimming pared 8 bases from V and 4 bases from J, leaving 17 bases between.

For this clonotype: This clone may be a read error of a much larger clone one base away. The CDR3 sequence: CASRPSRGPISGANVLTF. In nucleotides, the CDR3 is TGTGCCAGCAGGCCCAGCAGGGGCCCCATCTCTGGGGCCAACGTCCTGACTTTC. The chain employs TRBV27 and TRBJ2-6, with D tentatively TRBD1 (6 bases). From germline, CDR1 is MNHEY and CDR2 SMNVEV (reference sequence). This CDR3 contains 18 residues. V lost 6 bases and J lost 0, with 18 bases in between.

This clonotype was counted at least ten times. The V call is TRBV5-5, the J call TRBJ1-2; D gene uncertain. Trimming left V 0 bases short and J 3 bases short, with 6 bases between. Germline values: CDR1 SGHKS, CDR2 YYEKEE (reference sequence). This CDR3 is 13 amino acids long. The CDR3 is CASSLVGDYGYTF. CDR3 nucleotide sequence: TGTGCCAGCAGCTTGGTGGGAGACTATGGCTACACCTTC.

This sequence joins TRBV6-1 and TRBJ2-2; 7 nucleotides align to TRBD1. J was trimmed by 6 bases and V by 5 bases; bases with no gene match: 6. Per the germline V gene, CDR1 is MNHNS and CDR2 is SASEGT. The CDR3 has 14 amino acids. CDR3 sequence (DNA): TGTGCCAGCAGTCAACCGACAGGGCCCGGGGAGCTGTTTTTT. This gives the protein CASSQPTGPGELFF.

This clonotype was counted many times. CDR3 loop: CASSHTSGMIETQYF. CDR3 DNA sequence: TGTGCCAGCAGCCATACTAGCGGTATGATTGAGACCCAGTACTTC. The gene calls are TRBV11-2 and TRBJ2-5; 8 positions match TRBD2. The V gene end was trimmed by 5 bases and the J gene end by 5 bases; junction bases not matched to a gene: 10. Germline V gives CDR1 SGHAT, CDR2 FQNNGV. The CDR3 spans 15 residues.

This clonotype was picked up many times. The rearrangement uses TRBV11-3 and TRBJ2-3; D unclear. In germline, CDR1 is SGHNT, CDR2 YENEEA. V lost 6 bases, J lost 1 base, and 8 bases lay in between. The CDR3 length is 13 residues. The CDR3 loop reads CASSRLRTDTQYF. In nucleotides, the CDR3 is TGTGCCAGCAGTCGACTCCGCACAGATACGCAGTATTTT.

This clonotype was observed at least ten times. The V call is TRBV27, the J call TRBJ2-3; 12 bases align to TRBD2. The V gene end was trimmed by 5 bases and the J gene end by 6 bases; junction bases not matched to a gene: 12. This CDR3 is 17 amino acids long. The germline gives CDR1 MNHEY, CDR2 SMNVEV (reference sequence). For the CDR3, the DNA is TGTGCCAGCAGTCCGCGGACTAGCGGGACGACCCCGGATACGCAGTATTTT. Translated, it gives CASSPRTSGTTPDTQYF.

The chain recombines TRBV5-1 with TRBJ1-6; tentatively, D is TRBD1 (6 bases). The CDR3 is 15 amino acids. V lost 0 bases to trimming and J lost 8 bases, with 12 bases between them. From germline, CDR1 is SGHRS and CDR2 YFSETQ. The DNA for the CDR3 is TGCGCCAGCAGCTTGGAAGGGGGTTTGGATTCACCCCTCCACTTT. Protein sequence: CASSLEGGLDSPLHF.